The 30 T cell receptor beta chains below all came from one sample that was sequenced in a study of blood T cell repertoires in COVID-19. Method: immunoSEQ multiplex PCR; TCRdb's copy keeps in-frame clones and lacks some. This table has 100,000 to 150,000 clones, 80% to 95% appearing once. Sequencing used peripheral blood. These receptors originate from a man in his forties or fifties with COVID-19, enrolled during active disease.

CDR3: CASSFLGGRRADEQYF. In nucleotides, the CDR3 is TGCGCCAGCAGCTTTTTAGGCGGCAGAAGAGCAGACGAGCAGTACTTC. This chain joins TRBV5-1 and TRBJ2-7; no reliable D call. Germline values: CDR1 SGHRS, CDR2 YFSETQ. The V gene lost 2 bases and the J gene lost 5 bases, with 20 bases spanning the gap. The CDR3 runs 16 residues.

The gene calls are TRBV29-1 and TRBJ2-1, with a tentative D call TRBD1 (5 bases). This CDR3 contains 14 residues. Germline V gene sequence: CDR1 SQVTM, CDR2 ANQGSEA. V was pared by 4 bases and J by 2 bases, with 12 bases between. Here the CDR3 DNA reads TGCAGCGTTGTATGGCACAGGACCTACAATGAGCAGTTCTTC. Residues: CSVVWHRTYNEQFF.

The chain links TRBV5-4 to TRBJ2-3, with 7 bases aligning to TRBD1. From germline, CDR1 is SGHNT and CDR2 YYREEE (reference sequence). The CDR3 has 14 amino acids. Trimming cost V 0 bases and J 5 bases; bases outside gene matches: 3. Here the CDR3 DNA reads TGTGCCAGCAGCTTGGGGACAGGTGGAGATACGCAGTATTTT. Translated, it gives CASSLGTGGDTQYF.

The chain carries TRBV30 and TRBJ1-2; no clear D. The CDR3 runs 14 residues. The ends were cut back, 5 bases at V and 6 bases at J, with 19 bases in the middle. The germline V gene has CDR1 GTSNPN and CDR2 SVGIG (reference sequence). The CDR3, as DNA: TGTGCCTGGGGCCGGTTTACACGGAGTCATGGCTACACCTTC. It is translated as CAWGRFTRSHGYTF.

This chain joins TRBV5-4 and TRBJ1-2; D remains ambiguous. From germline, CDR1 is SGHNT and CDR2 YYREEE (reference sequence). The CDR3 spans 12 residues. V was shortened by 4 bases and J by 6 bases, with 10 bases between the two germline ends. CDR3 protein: CASSVVGDGYTF. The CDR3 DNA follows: TGTGCCAGCAGCGTCGTAGGAGATGGCTACACCTTC.

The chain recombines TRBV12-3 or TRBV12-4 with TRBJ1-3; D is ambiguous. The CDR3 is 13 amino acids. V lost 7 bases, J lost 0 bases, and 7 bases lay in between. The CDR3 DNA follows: TGTGCCAGCACGACTTACTCTGGAAACACCATATATTTT. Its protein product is CASTTYSGNTIYF.

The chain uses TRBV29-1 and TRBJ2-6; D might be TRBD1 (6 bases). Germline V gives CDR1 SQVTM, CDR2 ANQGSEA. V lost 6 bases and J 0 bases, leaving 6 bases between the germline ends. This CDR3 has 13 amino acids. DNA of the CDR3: TGCAGCGTGGACAGCTCTGGGGCCAACGTCCTGACTTTC. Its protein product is CSVDSSGANVLTF.

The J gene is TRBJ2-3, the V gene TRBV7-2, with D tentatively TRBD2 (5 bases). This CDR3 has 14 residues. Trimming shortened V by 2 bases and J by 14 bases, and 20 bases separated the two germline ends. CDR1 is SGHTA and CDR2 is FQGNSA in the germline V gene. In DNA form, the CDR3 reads TGTGCCAGCAGCTTATCACCCAGCGGAATTCGGGGGTATTTT. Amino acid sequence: CASSLSPSGIRGYF.

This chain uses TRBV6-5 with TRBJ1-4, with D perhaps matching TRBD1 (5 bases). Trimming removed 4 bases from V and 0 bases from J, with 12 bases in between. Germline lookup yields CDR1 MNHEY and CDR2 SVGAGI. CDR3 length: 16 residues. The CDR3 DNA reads TGTGCCAGCAGTTTACAGGTCCAAGCAACTAATGAAAAACTGTTTTTT. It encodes CASSLQVQATNEKLFF.

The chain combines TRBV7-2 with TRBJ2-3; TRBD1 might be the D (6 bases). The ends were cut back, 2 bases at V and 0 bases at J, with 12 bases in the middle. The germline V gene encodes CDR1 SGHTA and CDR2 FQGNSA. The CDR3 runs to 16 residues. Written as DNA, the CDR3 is TGTGCCAGCAGCTTACAGGGGCTGTCTAGCACAGATACGCAGTATTTT. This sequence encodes CASSLQGLSSTDTQYF.

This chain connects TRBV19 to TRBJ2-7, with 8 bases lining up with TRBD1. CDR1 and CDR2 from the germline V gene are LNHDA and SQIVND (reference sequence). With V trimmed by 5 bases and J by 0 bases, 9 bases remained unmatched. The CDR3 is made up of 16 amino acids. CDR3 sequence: CASSSLPGQASYEQYF. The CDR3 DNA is TGTGCCAGTAGTTCCCTTCCGGGACAGGCCTCCTACGAGCAGTACTTC.

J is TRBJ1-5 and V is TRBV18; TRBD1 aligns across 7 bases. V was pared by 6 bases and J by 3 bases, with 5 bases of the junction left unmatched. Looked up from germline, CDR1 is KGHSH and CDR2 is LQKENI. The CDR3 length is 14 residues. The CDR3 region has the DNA TGTGCCAGCTCTTCGACAGGGAACAATCAGCCCCAGCATTTT. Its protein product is CASSSTGNNQPQHF.

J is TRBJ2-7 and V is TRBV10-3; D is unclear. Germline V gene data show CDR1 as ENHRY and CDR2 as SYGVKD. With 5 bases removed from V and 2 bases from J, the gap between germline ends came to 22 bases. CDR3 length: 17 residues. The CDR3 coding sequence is TGTGCCATCAGTCAAAACCTTGACCCTATAGCCACCTACGAGCAGTACTTC. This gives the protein CAISQNLDPIATYEQYF.

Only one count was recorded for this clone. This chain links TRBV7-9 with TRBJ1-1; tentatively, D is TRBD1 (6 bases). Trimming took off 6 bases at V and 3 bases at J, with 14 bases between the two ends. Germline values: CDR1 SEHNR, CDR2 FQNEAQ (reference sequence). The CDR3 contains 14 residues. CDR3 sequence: CASRGAGGHTEAFF. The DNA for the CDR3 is TGTGCCAGCAGAGGGGCGGGGGGCCACACTGAAGCTTTCTTT. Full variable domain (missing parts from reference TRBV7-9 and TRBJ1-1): DTGVSQNPRHKITKRGQNVTFRCDPISEHNRLYWYRQTLGQGPEFLTYFQNEAQLEKSRLLSDRFSAERPKGSFSTLEIQRTEQGDSAMYLCASRGAGGHTEAFFGQGTRLTVV.

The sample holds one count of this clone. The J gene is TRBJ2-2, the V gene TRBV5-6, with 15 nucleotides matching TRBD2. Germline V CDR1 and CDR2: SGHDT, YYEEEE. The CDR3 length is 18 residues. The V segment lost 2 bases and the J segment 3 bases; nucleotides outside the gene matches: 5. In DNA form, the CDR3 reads TGTGCCAGCAGCTTTATAGGACTAGCGGGAGGGTACACCGGGGAGCTGTTTTTT. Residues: CASSFIGLAGGYTGELFF.

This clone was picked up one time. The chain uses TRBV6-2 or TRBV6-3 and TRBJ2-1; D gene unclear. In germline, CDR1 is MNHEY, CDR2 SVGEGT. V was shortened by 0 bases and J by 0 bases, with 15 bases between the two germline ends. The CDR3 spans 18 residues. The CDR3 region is CASSYSHNQPSSYNEQFF. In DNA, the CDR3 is TGTGCCAGCAGTTACTCGCATAACCAACCGAGCTCCTACAATGAGCAGTTCTTC.

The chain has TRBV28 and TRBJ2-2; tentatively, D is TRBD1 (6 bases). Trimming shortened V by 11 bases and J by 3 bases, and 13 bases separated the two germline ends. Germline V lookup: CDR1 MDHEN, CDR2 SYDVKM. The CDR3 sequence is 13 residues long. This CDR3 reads CAYRVPYTGELFF. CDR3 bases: TGTGCCTACAGGGTGCCGTACACCGGGGAGCTGTTTTTT.

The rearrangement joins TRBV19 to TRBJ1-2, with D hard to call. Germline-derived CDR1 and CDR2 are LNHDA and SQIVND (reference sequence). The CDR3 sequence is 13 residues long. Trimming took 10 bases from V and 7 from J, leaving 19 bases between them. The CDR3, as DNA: TGTGCCACGCTACGACCTGTCTCAGGTGGCTACACCTTC. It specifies CATLRPVSGGYTF.

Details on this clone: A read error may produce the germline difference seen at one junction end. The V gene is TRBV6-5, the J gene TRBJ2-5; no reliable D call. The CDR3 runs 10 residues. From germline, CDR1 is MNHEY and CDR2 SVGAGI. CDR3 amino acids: CACRLETQYF. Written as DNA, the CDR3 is TGTGCCTGCAGACTGGAGACCCAGTACTTC.

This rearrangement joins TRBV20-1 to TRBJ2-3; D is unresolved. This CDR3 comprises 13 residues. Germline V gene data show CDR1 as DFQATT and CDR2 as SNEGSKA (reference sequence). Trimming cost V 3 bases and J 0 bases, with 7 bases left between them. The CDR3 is CSASGRSTDTQYF. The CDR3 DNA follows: TGCAGTGCTAGTGGTCGTAGCACAGATACGCAGTATTTT.

The CDR3, as DNA: TGCGCCAGCAGCTTAACCGGACAGGGTGACGGCTACACCTTC. This encodes CASSLTGQGDGYTF. The rearrangement joins TRBV5-1 to TRBJ1-2, with TRBD1 matching 8 bases. CDR1 is SGHRS, CDR2 YFSETQ, per germline. CDR3 length: 14 residues. With V trimmed by 2 bases and J by 8 bases, 8 bases remained unmatched.

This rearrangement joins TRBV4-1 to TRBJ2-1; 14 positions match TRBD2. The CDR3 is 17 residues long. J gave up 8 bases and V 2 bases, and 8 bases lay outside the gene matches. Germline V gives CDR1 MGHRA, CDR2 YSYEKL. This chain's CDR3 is CASSQLQGLAGGYEQFF. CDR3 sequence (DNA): TGCGCCAGCAGCCAACTCCAAGGACTAGCGGGAGGATATGAGCAGTTCTTC.

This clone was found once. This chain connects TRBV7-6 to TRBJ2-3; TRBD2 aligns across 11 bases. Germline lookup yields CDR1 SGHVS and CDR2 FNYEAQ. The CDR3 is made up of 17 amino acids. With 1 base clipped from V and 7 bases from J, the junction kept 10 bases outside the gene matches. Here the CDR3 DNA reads TGTGCCAGCAGCTTAGTGTGGACTAGCGGGTCCCCCCATACGCAGTATTTT. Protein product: CASSLVWTSGSPHTQYF.

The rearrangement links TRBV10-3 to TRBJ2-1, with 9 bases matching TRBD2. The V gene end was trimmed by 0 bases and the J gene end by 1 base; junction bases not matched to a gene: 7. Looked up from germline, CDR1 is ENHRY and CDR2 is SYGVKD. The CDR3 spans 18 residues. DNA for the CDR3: TGTGCCATCAGTGAGTCGATTTCTAGCGGGACTTCCTACAATGAGCAGTTCTTC. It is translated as CAISESISSGTSYNEQFF.

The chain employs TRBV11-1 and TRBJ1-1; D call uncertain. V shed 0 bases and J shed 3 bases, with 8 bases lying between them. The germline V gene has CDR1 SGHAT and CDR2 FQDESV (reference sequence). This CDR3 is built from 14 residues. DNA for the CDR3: TGTGCCAGCAGCTTAGCCGGCGGCTACACTGAAGCTTTCTTT. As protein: CASSLAGGYTEAFF.

This chain's CDR3 is CASSINRSYGYTF. The CDR3 DNA reads TGCGCCAGCAGTATCAACAGGTCTTATGGCTACACCTTC. The chain recombines TRBV10-2 with TRBJ1-2; TRBD1 is a possible D gene (5 bases). Per germline, CDR1 WSHSY and CDR2 SAAADI. The V gene lost 5 bases and the J gene lost 5 bases, with 12 bases spanning the gap. CDR3 size: 13 residues.

The CDR3 loop is CASSLGPPGVNLHGYTF. The CDR3 DNA reads as TGTGCCAGCAGCTTAGGACCCCCGGGAGTTAATCTGCATGGCTACACCTTC. The genes are TRBV11-3 and TRBJ1-2; no clear D gene. With 1 base removed from V and 6 bases from J, the gap between germline ends came to 21 bases. The germline gives CDR1 SGHNT, CDR2 YENEEA. The CDR3 runs to 17 residues.

The CDR3 is CASSPGPGGFYEQYF. For the CDR3, the DNA is TGTGCCAGCTCACCAGGGCCAGGGGGGTTCTACGAGCAGTACTTC. The chain recombines TRBV18 with TRBJ2-7; tentative D call: TRBD1 (7 bases). This CDR3 comprises 15 residues. Germline lookup yields CDR1 KGHSH and CDR2 LQKENI. V dropped 2 bases and J dropped 3 bases, with 14 bases sitting between them.

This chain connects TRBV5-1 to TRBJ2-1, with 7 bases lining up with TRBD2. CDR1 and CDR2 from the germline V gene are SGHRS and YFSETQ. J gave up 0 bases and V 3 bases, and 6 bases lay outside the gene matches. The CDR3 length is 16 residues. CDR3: CASSSLPSGSYNEQFF. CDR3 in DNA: TGCGCCAGCAGCTCGCTGCCTAGCGGCTCCTACAATGAGCAGTTCTTC.

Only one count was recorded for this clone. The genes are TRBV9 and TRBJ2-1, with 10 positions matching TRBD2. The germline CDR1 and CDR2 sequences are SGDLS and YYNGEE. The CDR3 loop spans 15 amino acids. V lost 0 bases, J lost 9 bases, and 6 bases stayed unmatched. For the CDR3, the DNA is TGTGCCAGCAGCGTAGGAGGTAGCGGGAGGTTTGAGCAGTTCTTC. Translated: CASSVGGSGRFEQFF.